Presented here are 24 T cell receptor beta chains from one specimen sequenced in a study of blood T cell repertoires in COVID-19. Data came from immunoSEQ multiplex PCR; TCRdb stores just in-frame clones and leaves some out. The table has some 240,000 clones, 80% to 90% seen once. The sample consisted of PBMCs or T cells enriched from blood (not recorded which). The origin of the receptors is a woman between 45 and 60 years old who had been exposed to COVID-19.

This rearrangement joins TRBV19 to TRBJ1-1; D perhaps matches TRBD1 (5 bases). CDR1 is LNHDA and CDR2 is SQIVND in the germline V gene (reference sequence). The CDR3 runs to 14 residues. Between the trimmed V and J ends, which lost 1 base and 5 bases, there was a span of 11 bases. This chain's CDR3 is CASSIGVGGTEAFF. The CDR3 nucleotides read TGTGCCAGTAGTATAGGAGTCGGGGGAACTGAAGCTTTCTTT. Full variable domain (outside the CDR3, taken from reference TRBV19 and TRBJ1-1): DGGITQSPKYLFRKEGQNVTLSCEQNLNHDAMYWYRQDPGQGLRLIYYSQIVNDFQKGDIAEGYSVSREKKESFPLTVTSAQKNPTAFYLCASSIGVGGTEAFFGQGTRLTVV.

Points on this clone: The same CDR3 arises from other DNA sequences in this sample as well. The V and J genes are TRBV28 and TRBJ2-3, with D hard to call. Trimming removed 4 bases at V and 6 bases at J, with 8 bases between. The CDR3 is 12 residues long. CDR1 MDHEN and CDR2 SYDVKM come from the germline V gene. CDR3 in DNA: TGTGCCAGCAGTTCAATCGGGGATACGCAGTATTTT. Amino acids: CASSSIGDTQYF.

V usage is TRBV6-2 or TRBV6-3 and J usage is TRBJ1-4; 9 bases line up with TRBD1. CDR3 length: 16 residues. V lost 5 bases and J lost 4; bases outside the gene matches: 8. Germline CDR1 is MNHEY and CDR2 is SVGEGT. CDR3 residues: CASSDPQGAGNEKLFF. CDR3 in DNA: TGTGCCAGCAGTGACCCACAGGGGGCGGGTAATGAAAAACTGTTTTTT.

This clone was observed many times. This chain links TRBV5-8 with TRBJ2-2; 10 positions agree with TRBD1. This CDR3 spans 15 amino acids. Germline values: CDR1 SGHTS, CDR2 YDEGEE. Trimming at V came to 10 bases and at J to 3 bases, leaving 9 bases not matched to a gene. Here the CDR3 DNA reads TGTGCCGACAGGGGGCGCGGATTCGACACCGGGGAGCTGTTTTTT. This sequence encodes CADRGRGFDTGELFF.

About this clone itself: A junction end diverges from the germline sequence, so it may reflect a read error. The V gene is TRBV6-1, the J gene TRBJ1-5; a possible D gene is TRBD1 (5 bases). The length of the CDR3 is 11 residues. Germline V lookup: CDR1 MNHNS, CDR2 SASEGT. In DNA, the CDR3 is TGTGCCAGCAGTGAAGCGCGGGACCTAAATTTT. As protein: CASSEARDLNF.

This sequence joins TRBV20-1 and TRBJ1-2; D perhaps matches TRBD1 (6 bases). Germline CDR1 DFQATT, CDR2 SNEGSKA (reference sequence). V lost 6 bases to trimming and J lost 8 bases, with 13 bases between them. The CDR3 contains 11 residues. The CDR3 DNA reads TGCAGTGCCCTAGTGGGGGCAGGCTACACCTTC. This gives the protein CSALVGAGYTF.

The rearrangement links TRBV19 to TRBJ2-3; D is possibly TRBD2 (6 bases). Germline CDR1 is LNHDA and CDR2 is SQIVND (reference sequence). The CDR3 covers 16 residues. The V end lost 4 bases, the J end lost 6 bases, and 20 bases lay between the germline ends. The CDR3, as DNA: TGTGCCAGTAGTACTCCTGGTGGAGGGCGAGCGGATACGCAGTATTTT. Translated, it gives CASSTPGGGRADTQYF. The variable domain in full, with the rest retrieved from reference TRBV19 and TRBJ2-3, is DGGITQSPKYLFRKEGQNVTLSCEQNLNHDAMYWYRQDPGQGLRLIYYSQIVNDFQKGDIAEGYSVSREKKESFPLTVTSAQKNPTAFYLCASSTPGGGRADTQYFGPGTRLTVL.

This clone occurred a few times. This chain connects TRBV10-3 to TRBJ1-2; D is possibly TRBD1 (5 bases). Trimming cost V 4 bases and J 2 bases, with 11 bases left between them. The germline V gene has CDR1 ENHRY and CDR2 SYGVKD. The CDR3 has 14 residues. The CDR3 nucleotides are TGTGCCATCAGTGGCAGGGTAGAGAACTATGGCTACACCTTC. This encodes CAISGRVENYGYTF.

The chain combines TRBV29-1 with TRBJ1-2; possible D gene TRBD1, 5 bases. The CDR3 runs to 13 residues. Trimming cost V 5 bases and J 4 bases, with 14 bases left between them. Germline V gene data show CDR1 as SQVTM and CDR2 as ANQGSEA. The CDR3 spells CSVSREGRYGYTF. Written as DNA, the CDR3 is TGCAGCGTTTCCCGGGAGGGGCGCTATGGCTACACCTTC.

The V and J genes are TRBV5-1 and TRBJ1-2; TRBD1 matches at 7 bases. Germline V gives CDR1 SGHRS, CDR2 YFSETQ. After removal of 4 bases from V and 7 bases from J, the junction contained 7 bases not matched to a gene. This CDR3 contains 13 residues. The CDR3 nucleotides read TGCGCCAGCAGCCAACAGGGGACGGCTGGCTACACCTTC. Its translation is CASSQQGTAGYTF.

The J gene is TRBJ1-2, the V gene TRBV3-1 (or the pseudogene TRBV3-2); 12 bases agree with TRBD1. Germline CDR1 reads LGHDT; CDR2 reads YNNKEL (reference sequence). V shed 1 base and J 8 bases; nucleotides not matched to a gene: 8. The CDR3 sequence is 16 residues long. CDR3 in amino acids: CASSQAVGQGAEGYTF. CDR3 sequence (DNA): TGTGCCAGCAGCCAAGCGGTGGGACAGGGGGCGGAAGGCTACACCTTC.

J is TRBJ2-2 and V is TRBV7-9; 9 bases align to TRBD1. V dropped 3 bases and J dropped 7; count of bases not matched to a gene: 6. From germline, CDR1 is SEHNR and CDR2 FQNEAQ (reference sequence). This CDR3 has 15 amino acids. The CDR3 region has the DNA TGTGCCAGCAGCTTTAACAGGGGGCTCGACGGGGAGCTGTTTTTT. This codes for CASSFNRGLDGELFF.

This clone appeared once. This chain joins TRBV12-3 or TRBV12-4 and TRBJ1-2; TRBD1 might be the D (5 bases). The CDR3 spans 13 residues. With 6 bases removed from V and 5 bases from J, the gap between germline ends came to 13 bases. DNA for the CDR3: TGTGCCAGCAGCCCCGACAGAATATATGGCTACACCTTC. As protein: CASSPDRIYGYTF.

The chain is built from TRBV12-5 and TRBJ2-3, with D possibly matching TRBD1 (5 bases). The CDR3 extends over 11 amino acids. With 4 bases removed from V and 8 bases from J, the gap between germline ends came to 7 bases. Germline values: CDR1 LGHNT, CDR2 FRNRAP. This chain's CDR3 is CASGSQGTQYF. DNA for the CDR3: TGTGCTAGTGGTTCCCAGGGTACGCAGTATTTT.

In this sample, this clone turned up a few times. V gene TRBV3-1 (or the pseudogene TRBV3-2) combines with J gene TRBJ1-4; D may be TRBD1 (5 bases). The CDR3 runs 12 residues. CDR1 is LGHDT, CDR2 YNNKEL, per germline (reference sequence). Trimming shortened V by 8 bases and J by 5 bases, and 9 bases separated the two germline ends. CDR3 in DNA: TGTGCCAGCGAGGCAGGGAATGAAAAACTGTTTTTT. This encodes CASEAGNEKLFF.

The rearrangement joins TRBV19 to TRBJ2-3; TRBD2 is a possible D gene (6 bases). V lost 3 bases to trimming and J lost 2 bases, with 9 bases between them. The CDR3 totals 14 residues. Germline V lookup: CDR1 LNHDA, CDR2 SQIVND (reference sequence). The CDR3 region is CASSIGLHTDTQYF. Written as DNA, the CDR3 is TGTGCCAGTAGTATCGGACTACACACAGATACGCAGTATTTT. Combining the CDR3 with reference TRBV19 and TRBJ2-3 gives the whole variable domain DGGITQSPKYLFRKEGQNVTLSCEQNLNHDAMYWYRQDPGQGLRLIYYSQIVNDFQKGDIAEGYSVSREKKESFPLTVTSAQKNPTAFYLCASSIGLHTDTQYFGPGTRLTVL.

The chain has TRBV11-2 and TRBJ2-7, with a possible D match to TRBD2 (7 bases). This CDR3 region has 15 residues. Between the trimmed V and J ends, which lost 5 bases and 4 bases, there was a span of 18 bases. Germline CDR1 SGHAT, CDR2 FQNNGV. CDR3 sequence: CASSLRRGPSYEQYF. The CDR3 nucleotides are TGTGCCAGCAGCCTAAGGCGGGGGCCCTCGTACGAGCAGTACTTC.

Turning to this clone: Different DNA sequences within this sample yield the same CDR3. The DNA of the CDR3 is TGTGCCAGCAGTTCAAACTATGGCTACACCTTC. It yields the protein CASSSNYGYTF. This chain links TRBV28 with TRBJ1-2; D unresolved. V lost 4 bases and J 2 bases, leaving 2 bases between the germline ends. CDR1 is MDHEN, CDR2 SYDVKM, per germline. CDR3 length: 11 residues.

In this sample, this clone turned up once. The chain employs TRBV10-3 and TRBJ1-1; D is perhaps TRBD1 (5 bases). Trimming cost V 2 bases and J 8 bases, with 9 bases left between them. Germline CDR1 is ENHRY and CDR2 is SYGVKD. The length of the CDR3 is 12 residues. This CDR3 reads CAISEGQLEAFF. The CDR3 nucleotides read TGTGCCATCAGTGAGGGACAACTAGAAGCTTTCTTT.

This chain joins TRBV7-8 and TRBJ2-2, with 7 bases lining up with TRBD1. The CDR3 contains 17 residues. Germline-derived CDR1 and CDR2 are SGHVS and FQNEAQ. The junction had 8 bases not matched to a gene; V was cut back by 1 base and J by 3 bases. CDR3 residues: CASSLGPLTGYTGELFF. CDR3 DNA sequence: TGTGCCAGCAGCTTAGGCCCCCTGACAGGGTACACCGGGGAGCTGTTTTTT.

This rearrangement joins TRBV23-1 to TRBJ1-6; D unclear. TRBV23-1 belongs to the ORF category, with a function that is uncertain. CDR3 length: 17 amino acids. V dropped 0 bases and J dropped 1 base, with 10 bases sitting between them. The CDR3 region has the DNA TGCGCCAGCAGTCAATCGGCAGGAGGGTCCTATAATTCACCCCTCCACTTT. Amino acids: CASSQSAGGSYNSPLHF.

V and J are TRBV20-1 and TRBJ2-2, with D possibly being TRBD1 (6 bases). The CDR3 covers 12 residues. The germline V gene has CDR1 DFQATT and CDR2 SNEGSKA (reference sequence). Trimming stripped 3 bases from V and 6 bases from J, with 8 bases between. The CDR3 loop reads CSASGGPGELFF. As DNA, the CDR3 is TGCAGTGCTAGTGGGGGCCCCGGGGAGCTGTTTTTT.

The chain links TRBV7-9 to TRBJ1-1; 9 nucleotides align to TRBD1. The germline gives CDR1 SEHNR, CDR2 FQNEAQ (reference sequence). V was pared by 4 bases and J by 3 bases, with 9 bases of the junction left unmatched. The CDR3 spans 16 residues. This CDR3 reads CASSSPTGGMDTEAFF. The CDR3 DNA follows: TGTGCCAGCAGCTCTCCGACAGGGGGAATGGACACTGAAGCTTTCTTT.

The chain employs TRBV7-9 and TRBJ2-1; 9 positions agree with TRBD2. V shed 5 bases and J 8 bases; nucleotides not matched to a gene: 10. The CDR3 is 15 amino acids. Germline V lookup: CDR1 SEHNR, CDR2 FQNEAQ (reference sequence). The CDR3 region has the DNA TGTGCCAGCAGCCCCCTTGGCGGGGGGGCCGATGAGCAGTTCTTC. The encoded protein is CASSPLGGGADEQFF.